The source of this T cell receptor beta chain is a study of T-cell memory formation after mild COVID-19. Study-wide findings and caveats: Within pre-infection memory, some responding clones were found, suggesting cross-reactive memory joined.

TCRdb passed the 5' RACE reads through MiXCR, listing each CDR3 protein once. This table holds roughly 580,000 distinct CDR3 sequences, 18% found once. In its sample, this clonotype was seen many times. Its antigen remains unknown. Looked up from germline, CDR1 is SGHNT and CDR2 is YYREEE (reference sequence). This CDR3 is built from 14 residues. The V end was cut by 2 bases, the J end by 1 base, with 8 bases between. Sequencing was performed on PBMCs or a T cell subset sorted from them (not recorded which). The chain carries TRBV5-4 and TRBJ2-3; D ambiguous. This TCR came from an adult woman who had mild COVID-19 (a few samples of this study predate the infection). Cell type and time point are not known. In nucleotides, the CDR3 is TGTGCCAGCAGCTTATCCTCCGGCACAGATACGCAGTATTTT. Its protein product is CASSLSSGTDTQYF. Full variable domain (rest looked up from reference TRBV5-4 and TRBJ2-3): ETGVTQSPTHLIKTRGQQVTLRCSSQSGHNTVSWYQQALGQGPQFIFQYYREEENGRGNFPPRFSGLQFPNYSSELNVNALELDDSALYLCASSLSSGTDTQYFGPGTRLTVL.